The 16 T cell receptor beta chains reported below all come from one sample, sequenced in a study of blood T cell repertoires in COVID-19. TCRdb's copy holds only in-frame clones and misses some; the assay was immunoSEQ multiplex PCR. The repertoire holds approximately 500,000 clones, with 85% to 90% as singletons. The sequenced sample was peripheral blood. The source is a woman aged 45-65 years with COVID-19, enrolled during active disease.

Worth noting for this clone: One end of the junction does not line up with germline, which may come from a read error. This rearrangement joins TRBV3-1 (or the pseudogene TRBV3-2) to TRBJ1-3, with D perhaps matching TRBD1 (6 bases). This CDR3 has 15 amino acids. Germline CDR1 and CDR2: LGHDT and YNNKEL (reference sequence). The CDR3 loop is CASTQGSGAGNTIYF. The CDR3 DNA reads TGTGCCAGCACCCAAGGATCAGGGGCTGGAAACACCATATATTTT.

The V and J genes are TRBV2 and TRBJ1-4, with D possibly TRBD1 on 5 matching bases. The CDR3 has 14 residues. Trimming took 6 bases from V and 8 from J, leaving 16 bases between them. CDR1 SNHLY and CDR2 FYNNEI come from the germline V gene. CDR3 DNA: TGTGCCAGCAGACTACAGGAGTTAGGGGAAAAACTGTTTTTT. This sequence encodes CASRLQELGEKLFF.

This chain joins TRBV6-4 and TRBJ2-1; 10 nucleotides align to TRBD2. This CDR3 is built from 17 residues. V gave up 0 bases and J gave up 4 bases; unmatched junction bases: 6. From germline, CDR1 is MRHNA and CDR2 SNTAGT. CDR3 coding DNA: TGTGCCAGCAGTGACTCGTTGATAGCGGGGGGTTACAATGAGCAGTTCTTC. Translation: CASSDSLIAGGYNEQFF.

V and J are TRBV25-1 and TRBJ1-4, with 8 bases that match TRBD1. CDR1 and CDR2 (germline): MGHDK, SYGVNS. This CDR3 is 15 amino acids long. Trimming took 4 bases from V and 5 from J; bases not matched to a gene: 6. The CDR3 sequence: CASSGPTGANEKLFF. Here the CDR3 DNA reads TGTGCCAGCAGTGGGCCGACAGGGGCAAATGAAAAACTGTTTTTT.

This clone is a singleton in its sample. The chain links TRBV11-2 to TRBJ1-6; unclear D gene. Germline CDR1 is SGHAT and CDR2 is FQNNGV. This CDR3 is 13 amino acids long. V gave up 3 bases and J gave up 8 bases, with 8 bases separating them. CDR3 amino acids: CASSFTNHSPLHF. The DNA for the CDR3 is TGTGCCAGCAGCTTTACTAATCATTCACCCCTCCACTTT.

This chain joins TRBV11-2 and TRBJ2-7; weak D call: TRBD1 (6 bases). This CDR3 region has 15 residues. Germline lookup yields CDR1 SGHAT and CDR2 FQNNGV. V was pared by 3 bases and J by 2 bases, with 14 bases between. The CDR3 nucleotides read TGTGCCAGCAGCTTCGTCACAGGGCCCCCCTACGAGCAGTACTTC. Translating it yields CASSFVTGPPYEQYF.

CDR3 coding DNA: TGTGCCAGCCGTCCGGGACAGGGGCCCCCTGGGGCCAACGTCCTGACTTTC. This encodes CASRPGQGPPGANVLTF. V usage is TRBV27 and J usage is TRBJ2-6, with 10 bases that match TRBD1. CDR1 is MNHEY and CDR2 is SMNVEV in the germline V gene (reference sequence). The CDR3 runs to 17 residues. The trim removed 8 bases at V and 2 bases at J, leaving 9 bases unmatched. The whole variable domain, filled in from reference TRBV27 and TRBJ2-6, reads EAQVTQNPRYLITVTGKKLTVTCSQNMNHEYMSWYRQDPGLGLRQIYYSMNVEVTDKGDVPEGYKVSRKEKRNFPLILESPSPNQTSLYFCASRPGQGPPGANVLTFGAGSRLTVL.

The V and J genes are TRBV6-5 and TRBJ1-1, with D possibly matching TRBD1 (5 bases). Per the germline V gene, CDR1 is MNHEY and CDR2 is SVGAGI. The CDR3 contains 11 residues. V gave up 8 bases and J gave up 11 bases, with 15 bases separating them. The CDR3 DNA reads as TGTGCCAGCTCGAATGGGGCGGGGGCTTTCTTT. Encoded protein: CASSNGAGAFF.

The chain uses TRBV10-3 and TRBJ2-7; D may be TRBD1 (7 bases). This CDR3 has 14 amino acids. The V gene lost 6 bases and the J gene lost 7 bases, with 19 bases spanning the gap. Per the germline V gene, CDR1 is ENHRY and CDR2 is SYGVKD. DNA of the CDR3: TGTGCCATCAGCGTCGGCCAGGGGGGAAATGAGCAGTACTTC. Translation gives CAISVGQGGNEQYF.

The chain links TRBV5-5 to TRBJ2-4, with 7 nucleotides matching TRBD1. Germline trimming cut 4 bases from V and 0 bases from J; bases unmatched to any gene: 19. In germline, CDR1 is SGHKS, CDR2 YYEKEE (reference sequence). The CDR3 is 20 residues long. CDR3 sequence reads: CASSEPVGGSETLAKNIQYF. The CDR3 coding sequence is TGTGCCAGCAGCGAGCCGGTAGGGGGCTCGGAGACTTTAGCCAAAAACATTCAGTACTTC.

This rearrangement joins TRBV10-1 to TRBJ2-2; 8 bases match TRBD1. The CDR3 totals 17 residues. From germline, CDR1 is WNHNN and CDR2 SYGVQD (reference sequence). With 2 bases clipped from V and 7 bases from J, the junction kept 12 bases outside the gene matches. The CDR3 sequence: CASSESWTGLDLGELFF. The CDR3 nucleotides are TGCGCCAGCAGTGAGAGCTGGACAGGGCTCGACCTCGGGGAGCTGTTTTTT.

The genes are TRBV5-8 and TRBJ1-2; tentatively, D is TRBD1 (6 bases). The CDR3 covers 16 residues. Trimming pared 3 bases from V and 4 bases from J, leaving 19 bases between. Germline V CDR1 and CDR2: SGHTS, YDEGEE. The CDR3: CASSWWGTRNSYGYTF. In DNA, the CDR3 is TGTGCCAGCAGCTGGTGGGGGACACGTAATAGCTATGGCTACACCTTC.

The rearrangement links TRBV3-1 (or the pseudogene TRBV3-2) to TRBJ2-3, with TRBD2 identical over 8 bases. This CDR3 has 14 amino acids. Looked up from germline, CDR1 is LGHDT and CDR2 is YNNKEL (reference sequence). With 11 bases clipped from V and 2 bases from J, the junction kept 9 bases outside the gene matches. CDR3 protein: CASGGGSLTDTQYF. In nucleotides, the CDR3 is TGTGCCTCCGGGGGGGGGTCCCTCACAGATACGCAGTATTTT.

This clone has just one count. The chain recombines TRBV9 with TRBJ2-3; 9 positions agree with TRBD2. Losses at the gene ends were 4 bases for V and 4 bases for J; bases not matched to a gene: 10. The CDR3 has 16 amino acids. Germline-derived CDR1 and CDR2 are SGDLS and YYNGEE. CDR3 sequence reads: CASSPRGKREADTQYF. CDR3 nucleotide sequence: TGTGCCAGCAGCCCCCGCGGGAAGCGGGAGGCAGATACGCAGTATTTT.

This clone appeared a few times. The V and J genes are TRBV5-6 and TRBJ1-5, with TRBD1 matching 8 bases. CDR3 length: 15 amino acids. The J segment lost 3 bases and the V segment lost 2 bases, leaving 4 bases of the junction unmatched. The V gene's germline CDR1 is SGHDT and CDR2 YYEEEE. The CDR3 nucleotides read TGTGCCAGCAGCTTTGGGACAGGTTTCAATCAGCCCCAGCATTTT. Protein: CASSFGTGFNQPQHF. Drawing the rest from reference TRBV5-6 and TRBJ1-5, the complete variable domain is DAGVTQSPTHLIKTRGQQVTLRCSPKSGHDTVSWYQQALGQGPQFIFQYYEEEERQRGNFPDRFSGHQFPNYSSELNVNALLLGDSALYLCASSFGTGFNQPQHFGDGTRLSIL.

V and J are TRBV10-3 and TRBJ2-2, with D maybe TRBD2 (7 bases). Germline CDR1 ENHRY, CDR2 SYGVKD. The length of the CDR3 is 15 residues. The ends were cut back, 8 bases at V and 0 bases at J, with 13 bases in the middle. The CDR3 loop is CAIGGGGANTGELFF. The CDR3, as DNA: TGTGCCATCGGGGGAGGGGGAGCGAACACCGGGGAGCTGTTTTTT.